These T cell receptor beta chains were read from a single sample in a study of graft-versus-host responses after intestinal transplantation. No cognate antigen is known for these TCRs. Method: immunoSEQ multiplex PCR; TCRdb's copy keeps in-frame clones and lacks some. The table has tens of thousands of clones, roughly 90% seen once. Sequenced material: unstimulated CD8+ T cells sorted from spleen or lymph node cells, taken before intestinal transplant. Receptors originate from a human donor who received an intestinal transplant. Both conserved end residues are part of each CDR3. The D gene is left open where the match is weak. The size entry is marked missing in some rows and otherwise reads once, few, many or a size class.

D: TRBD2; size: -; J: TRBJ2-2; V: TRBV7-8; CDR3: CASSLETFTGGPGELFF; DNA: TGTGCCAGCAGCTTAGAAACCTTTACGGGAGGGCCCGGGGAGCTGTTTTTT
D: TRBD2; size: once; J: TRBJ2-1; V: TRBV2; CDR3: CASSEWWREGPGEQFF; DNA: TGTGCCAGCAGTGAATGGTGGCGGGAGGGCCCAGGTGAGCAGTTCTTC
D: TRBD1; size: -; J: TRBJ1-3; V: TRBV11-2; CDR3: CASSLEAGGGNTIYF; DNA: TGTGCCAGCAGCTTAGAGGCAGGGGGAGGAAACACCATATATTTT
D: TRBD2; size: -; J: TRBJ2-7; V: TRBV30; CDR3: CAWSVPTSGGAYEQYF; DNA: TGTGCCTGGAGTGTACCAACTAGCGGGGGGGCCTACGAGCAGTACTTC
D: -; size: -; J: TRBJ2-3; V: TRBV7-2; CDR3: CASSLPNTDTQYF; DNA: TGTGCCAGCAGCTTACCCAACACAGATACGCAGTATTTT
D: TRBD2; size: -; J: TRBJ2-5; V: TRBV6-1; CDR3: CASSVSGLASGETQYF; DNA: TGTGCCAGCAGTGTCTCGGGACTAGCTTCTGGAGAGACCCAGTACTTC
D: -; size: -; J: TRBJ2-1; V: TRBV9; CDR3: CASSVGAGTNNEQFF; DNA: TGTGCCAGCAGCGTAGGGGCGGGGACCAACAATGAGCAGTTCTTC
D: TRBD1; size: -; J: TRBJ2-7; V: TRBV5-1; CDR3: CASSSRTGVGEQYF; DNA: TGCGCCAGCAGCTCACGGACAGGGGTAGGCGAGCAGTACTTC
D: -; size: -; J: TRBJ1-1; V: TRBV27; CDR3: CASSLLGGMNTEAFF; DNA: TGTGCCAGCAGTCTCCTAGGGGGAATGAACACTGAAGCTTTCTTT
D: -; size: -; J: TRBJ1-2; V: TRBV6-6; CDR3: CASSYSPQGDGYTF; DNA: TGTGCCAGCAGTTACTCCCCCCAGGGTGATGGCTACACCTTC
D: -; size: -; J: TRBJ2-3; V: TRBV10-2; CDR3: CASRGLDWTDTQYF; DNA: TGCGCCAGCAGGGGGTTGGACTGGACAGATACGCAGTATTTT
D: -; size: -; J: TRBJ1-5; V: TRBV11-3; CDR3: CASSLFPNRTGFWGNQPQHF; DNA: TGTGCCAGCAGCTTATTCCCCAACCGTACAGGGTTTTGGGGCAATCAGCCCCAGCATTTT
D: -; size: -; J: TRBJ1-2; V: TRBV5-4; CDR3: CASSLYGLKGYTF; DNA: TGTGCCAGCAGCTTGTACGGGTTAAAGGGCTACACCTTC
D: -; size: -; J: TRBJ2-1; V: TRBV5-1; CDR3: CASSLGGRFNEQFF; DNA: TGCGCCAGCAGCTTGGGGGGGCGCTTCAATGAGCAGTTCTTC
D: TRBD1; size: -; J: TRBJ1-1; V: TRBV4-1; CDR3: CASSTRTGPEDTEAFF; DNA: TGCGCCAGCAGCACTCGGACAGGGCCGGAAGACACTGAAGCTTTCTTT
D: -; size: -; J: TRBJ1-4; V: TRBV4-1; CDR3: CASSQFRASVLDTPATNEKLFF; DNA: TGCGCCAGCAGCCAATTTCGGGCGTCGGTATTGGACACTCCTGCAACTAATGAAAAACTGTTTTTT
D: TRBD2; size: once; J: TRBJ2-7; V: TRBV4-1; CDR3: CASSQESTAGTTVFEQYF; DNA: TGCGCCAGCAGCCAAGAGTCGACCGCCGGGACTACCGTATTCGAGCAGTACTTC
D: TRBD1; size: few; J: TRBJ1-3; V: TRBV14; CDR3: CASSQDPGQGGNTIYF; DNA: TGTGCCAGCAGCCAAGATCCCGGACAGGGCGGAAACACCATATATTTT
D: -; size: medium-sized; J: TRBJ1-4; V: TRBV5-6; CDR3: CASSLGPGATNEKLFF; DNA: TGTGCCAGCAGCTTGGGGCCAGGGGCAACTAATGAAAAACTGTTTTTT
D: TRBD1; size: -; J: TRBJ2-7; V: TRBV15; CDR3: CATSSSFGQGASYEQYF; DNA: TGTGCCACCAGCAGCTCCTTCGGACAGGGGGCCTCCTACGAGCAGTACTTC
D: -; size: once; J: TRBJ2-1; V: TRBV28; CDR3: CASSLYRELYNEQFF; DNA: TGTGCCAGCAGTTTATACAGGGAACTCTACAATGAGCAGTTCTTC
D: TRBD2; size: -; J: TRBJ2-1; V: TRBV6-4; CDR3: CASSVTSGNYNEQFF; DNA: TGTGCCAGCAGTGTGACTAGCGGCAACTACAATGAGCAGTTCTTC
D: -; size: -; J: TRBJ2-7; V: TRBV21-1; CDR3: CASSKFRTVYPYEQYF; DNA: TGTGCCAGCAGCAAATTCCGGACAGTCTATCCCTACGAGCAGTACTTC